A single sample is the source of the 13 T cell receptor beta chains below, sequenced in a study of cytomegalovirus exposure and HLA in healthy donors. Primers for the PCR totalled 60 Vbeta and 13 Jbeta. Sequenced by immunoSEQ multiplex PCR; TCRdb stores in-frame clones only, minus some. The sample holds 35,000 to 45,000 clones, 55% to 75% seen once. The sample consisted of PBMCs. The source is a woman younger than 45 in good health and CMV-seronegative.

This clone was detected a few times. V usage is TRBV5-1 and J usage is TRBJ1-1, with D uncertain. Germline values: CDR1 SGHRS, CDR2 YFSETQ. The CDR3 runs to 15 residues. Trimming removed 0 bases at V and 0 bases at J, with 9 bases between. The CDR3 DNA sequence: TGCGCCAGCAGCTTGGTGCCGGGGATGAACACTGAAGCTTTCTTT. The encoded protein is CASSLVPGMNTEAFF.

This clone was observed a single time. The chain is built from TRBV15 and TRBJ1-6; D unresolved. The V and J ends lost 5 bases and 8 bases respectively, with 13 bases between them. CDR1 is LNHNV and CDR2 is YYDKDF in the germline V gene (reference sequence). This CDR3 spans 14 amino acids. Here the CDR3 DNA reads TGTGCCACCAGCCACCTACAGCTCCATTCACCCCTCCACTTT. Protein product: CATSHLQLHSPLHF.

The DNA for the CDR3 is TGCAGCGTTGGGACAGAGAGCTCCTACAATGAGCAGTTCTTC. It encodes CSVGTESSYNEQFF. V gene TRBV29-1 combines with J gene TRBJ2-1, with TRBD1 as a possible D gene (6 bases). V was pared by 4 bases and J by 0 bases, with 10 bases between. CDR3 length: 14 residues. Germline V gives CDR1 SQVTM, CDR2 ANQGSEA.

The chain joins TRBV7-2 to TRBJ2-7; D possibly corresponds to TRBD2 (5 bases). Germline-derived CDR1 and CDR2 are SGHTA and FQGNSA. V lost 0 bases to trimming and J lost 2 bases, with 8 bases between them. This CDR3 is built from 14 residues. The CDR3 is CASSLARAAYEQYF. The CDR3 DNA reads TGTGCCAGCAGCTTAGCGCGGGCCGCCTACGAGCAGTACTTC.

CDR3 region: CASSPWDSGNQPQHF. DNA of the CDR3: TGTGCCAGCTCACCTTGGGACAGCGGAAATCAGCCCCAGCATTTT. The gene calls are TRBV18 and TRBJ1-5; TRBD1 aligns across 7 bases. V gave up 3 bases and J gave up 4 bases; unmatched junction bases: 6. The CDR3 contains 15 residues. Germline-derived CDR1 and CDR2 are KGHSH and LQKENI.

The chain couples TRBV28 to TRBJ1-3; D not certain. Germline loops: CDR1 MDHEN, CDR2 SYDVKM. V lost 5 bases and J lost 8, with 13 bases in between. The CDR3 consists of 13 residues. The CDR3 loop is CASSISTRDTIYF. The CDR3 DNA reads TGTGCCAGCAGTATATCCACCCGCGACACCATATATTTT.

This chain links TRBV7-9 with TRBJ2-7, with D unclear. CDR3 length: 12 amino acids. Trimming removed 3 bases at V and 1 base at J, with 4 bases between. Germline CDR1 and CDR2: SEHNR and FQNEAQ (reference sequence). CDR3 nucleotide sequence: TGTGCCAGCAGCTTTTCATCCTACGAGCAGTACTTC. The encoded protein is CASSFSSYEQYF.

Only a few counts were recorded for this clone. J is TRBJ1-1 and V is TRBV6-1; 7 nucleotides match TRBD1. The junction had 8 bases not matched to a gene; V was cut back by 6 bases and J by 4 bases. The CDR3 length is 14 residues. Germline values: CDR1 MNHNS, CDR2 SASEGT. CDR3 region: CASRGGGDSTEAFF. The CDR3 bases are TGTGCCAGCAGGGGTGGCGGGGACAGCACTGAAGCTTTCTTT.

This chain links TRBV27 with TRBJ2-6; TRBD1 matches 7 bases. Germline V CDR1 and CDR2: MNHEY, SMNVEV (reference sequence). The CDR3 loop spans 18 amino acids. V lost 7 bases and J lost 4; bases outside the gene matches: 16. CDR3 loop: CASTPKGAGRSGANVLTF. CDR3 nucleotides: TGTGCCAGCACCCCGAAGGGGGCAGGTAGGTCGGGGGCCAACGTCCTGACTTTC.

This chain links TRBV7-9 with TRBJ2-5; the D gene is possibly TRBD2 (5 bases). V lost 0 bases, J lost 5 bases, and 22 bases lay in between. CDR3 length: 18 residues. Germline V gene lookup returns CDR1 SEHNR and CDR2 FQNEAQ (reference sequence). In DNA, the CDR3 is TGTGCCAGCAGCTTAGCCGGCAGCCCGACCGTAGGCGGGGAGACCCAGTACTTC. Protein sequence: CASSLAGSPTVGGETQYF. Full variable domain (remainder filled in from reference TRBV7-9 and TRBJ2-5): DTGVSQNPRHKITKRGQNVTFRCDPISEHNRLYWYRQTLGQGPEFLTYFQNEAQLEKSRLLSDRFSAERPKGSFSTLEIQRTEQGDSAMYLCASSLAGSPTVGGETQYFGPGTRLLVL.

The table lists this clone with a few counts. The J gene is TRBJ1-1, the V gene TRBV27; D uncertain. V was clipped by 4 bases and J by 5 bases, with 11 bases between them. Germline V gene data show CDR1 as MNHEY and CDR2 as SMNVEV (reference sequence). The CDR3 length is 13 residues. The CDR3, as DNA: TGTGCCAGCAGTTCGTCCACTCTTACTGAAGCTTTCTTT. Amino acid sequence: CASSSSTLTEAFF.

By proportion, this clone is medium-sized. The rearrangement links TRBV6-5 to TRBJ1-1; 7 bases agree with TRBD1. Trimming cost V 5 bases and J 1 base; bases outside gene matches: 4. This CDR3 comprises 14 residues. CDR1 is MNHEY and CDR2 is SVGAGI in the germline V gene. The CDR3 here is CASSEGTENTEAFF. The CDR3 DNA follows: TGTGCCAGCAGTGAAGGGACAGAGAACACTGAAGCTTTCTTT.

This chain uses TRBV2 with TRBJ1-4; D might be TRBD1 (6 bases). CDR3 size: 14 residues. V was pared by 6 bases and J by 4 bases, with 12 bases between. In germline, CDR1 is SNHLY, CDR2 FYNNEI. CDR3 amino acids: CASSEQGYNEKLFF. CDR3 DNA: TGTGCCAGCAGCGAACAGGGCTATAATGAAAAACTGTTTTTT.